Listed below are T cell receptor beta chains from one sample, sequenced in a study of T-cell memory formation after mild COVID-19. TCRdb itself ran the 5' RACE reads through MiXCR, one entry per CDR3 protein. The data contain approximately 250,000 distinct CDR3 sequences, approximately 16% of them singletons. Input material: PBMCs or a T cell subset sorted from them (not recorded which). The receptors were sampled from a man younger than 35 who had mild COVID-19 (a few samples of this study predate the infection). Cell type and time point are not known. CDR3s include the opening cysteine and the closing phenylalanine or tryptophan. The D gene is left open where the match is weak. Clone size is not always given. Where it is, it says once, few, many or a class for expanded clones.

TRBJ2-7 | TRBV5-1 | NA | few | CASSSGRVFPYEQYF | TGCGCCAGCAGCTCGGGCAGAGTGTTCCCCTACGAGCAGTACTTC
TRBJ2-5 | TRBV7-3 | NA | NA | CASSLIGGEETQYF | TGTGCCAGCAGCTTAATCGGGGGAGAAGAGACCCAGTACTTC
TRBJ2-5 | TRBV5-1 | TRBD1 | many | CASSSGTGTYQETQYF | TGCGCCAGCAGCTCCGGGACAGGGACATACCAAGAGACCCAGTACTTC
TRBJ2-6 | TRBV5-1 | NA | many | CASSSRSGANVLTF | TGCGCCAGCAGCTCACGCTCTGGGGCCAACGTCCTGACTTTC
TRBJ1-1 | TRBV6-6 | NA | NA | CASSRPGGTEAFF | TGTGCCAGCAGTCGACCCGGGGGCACTGAAGCTTTCTTT
TRBJ2-3 | TRBV7-2 | NA | many | CASSLVLGATDTQYF | TGTGCCAGCAGCTTAGTGTTGGGAGCCACAGATACGCAGTATTTT
TRBJ2-1 | TRBV20-1 | TRBD2 | NA | CSAPQTSGGFNEQFF | TGCAGTGCTCCCCAGACTAGCGGGGGGTTCAATGAGCAGTTCTTC
TRBJ2-1 | TRBV6-5 | TRBD2 | few | CASSSRTSGGYNEQFF | TGTGCCAGCAGTTCCAGGACTAGCGGGGGCTACAATGAGCAGTTCTTC
TRBJ1-1 | TRBV7-3 | NA | few | CASSQDRWDTEAFF | TGTGCCAGCAGCCAAGACAGATGGGACACTGAAGCTTTCTTT
TRBJ2-3 | TRBV7-3 | NA | NA | CASSRSSSTSTDTQYF | TGTGCCAGCAGCCGAAGTTCTAGCACTAGCACAGATACGCAGTATTTT
TRBJ2-7 | TRBV29-1 | TRBD2 | few | CSVEGSRGSSYEQYF | TGCAGCGTTGAAGGCTCGCGGGGGAGCTCCTACGAGCAGTACTTC
TRBJ1-2 | TRBV28 | TRBD1 | NA | CASSPHGDRVGYTF | TGTGCCAGCAGCCCCCATGGGGACAGGGTCGGCTACACCTTC
TRBJ1-5 | TRBV5-1 | TRBD1 | few | CASSPGTGPQPQHF | TGCGCCAGCAGCCCCGGGACAGGGCCTCAGCCCCAGCATTTT
TRBJ1-5 | TRBV28 | NA | few | CASSLKGIQPQHF | TGTGCCAGCAGTTTGAAGGGGATCCAGCCCCAGCATTTT
TRBJ2-3 | TRBV4-3 | NA | few | CASSQDGVSGRDTQYF | TGCGCCAGCAGCCAAGACGGGGTTTCGGGGCGGGATACGCAGTATTTT
TRBJ2-6 | TRBV21-1 | NA | NA | CASSKAGTGANVLTF | TGTGCCAGCAGCAAAGCGGGGACTGGGGCCAACGTCCTGACTTTC
TRBJ1-5 | TRBV6-2/TRBV6-3 | TRBD1 | few | CASRIGQGRNQPQHF | TGTGCCAGCAGGATCGGACAGGGGAGGAATCAGCCCCAGCATTTT
TRBJ1-6 | TRBV7-6 | TRBD1 | many | CASSWDSSYNSPLHF | TGTGCCAGCAGCTGGGACAGCTCCTATAATTCACCCCTCCACTTT
TRBJ2-1 | TRBV7-8 | TRBD1 | few | CASSDRVSREQFF | TGTGCCAGCAGCGACAGGGTTTCTCGCGAGCAGTTCTTC
TRBJ2-7 | TRBV20-1 | NA | NA | CSAPSRHEQYF | TGCAGTGCTCCGAGTCGCCACGAGCAGTACTTC
TRBJ2-3 | TRBV20-1 | NA | few | CSALTGTSTDTQYF | TGCAGTGCACTCACCGGGACAAGCACAGATACGCAGTATTTT
TRBJ2-3 | TRBV5-1 | NA | few | CASSPNQGTDTQYF | TGCGCCAGCAGCCCTAACCAAGGCACAGATACGCAGTATTTT
TRBJ1-1 | TRBV7-9 | TRBD1 | many | CASSPDRDAFF | TGTGCCAGCAGCCCGGACAGGGACGCTTTCTTT
TRBJ1-2 | TRBV7-9 | TRBD1 | NA | CASSLWGQGDDGYTF | TGTGCCAGCAGCCTGTGGGGACAGGGGGATGATGGCTACACCTTC
TRBJ2-1 | TRBV21-1 | NA | few | CASSQAGRAHEQFF | TGTGCCAGCAGCCAAGCGGGCAGGGCCCATGAGCAGTTCTTC
TRBJ1-2 | TRBV7-9 | TRBD1 | many | CASSDLQGVYTF | TGTGCCAGCAGCGACCTACAGGGGGTCTACACCTTC
TRBJ2-5 | TRBV24-1 | TRBD1 | NA | CATSDRDRGAGETQYF | TGTGCCACCAGTGACCGTGACAGGGGCGCGGGAGAGACCCAGTACTTC
TRBJ1-2 | TRBV9 | NA | few | CASSPSTGNYGYTF | TGTGCCAGCAGCCCTTCAACAGGGAACTATGGCTACACCTTC
TRBJ2-5 | TRBV7-3 | TRBD2 | few | CASSLGGGGLLQETQYF | TGTGCCAGCAGCTTGGGCGGGGGTGGACTTTTACAAGAGACCCAGTACTTC
TRBJ2-2 | TRBV6-2/TRBV6-3 | NA | few | CASSYSSQAAGELFF | TGTGCCAGCAGTTACTCGTCGCAGGCTGCCGGGGAGCTGTTTTTT
TRBJ2-3 | TRBV2 | TRBD2 | many | CASSETLTGLATDTQYF | TGTGCCAGCAGTGAGACCTTGACGGGACTAGCCACAGATACGCAGTATTTT